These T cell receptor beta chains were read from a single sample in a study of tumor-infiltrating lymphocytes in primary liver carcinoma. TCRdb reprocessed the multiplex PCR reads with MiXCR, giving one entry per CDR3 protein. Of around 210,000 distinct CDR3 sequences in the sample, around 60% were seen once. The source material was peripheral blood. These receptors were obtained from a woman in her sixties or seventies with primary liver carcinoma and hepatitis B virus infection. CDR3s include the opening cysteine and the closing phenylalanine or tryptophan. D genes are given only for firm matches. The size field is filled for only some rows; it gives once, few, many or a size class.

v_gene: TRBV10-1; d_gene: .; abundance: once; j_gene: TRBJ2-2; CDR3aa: CTSRRGSGELFF; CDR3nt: TGCACCAGCAGGCGGGGCTCCGGGGAGCTGTTTTTT
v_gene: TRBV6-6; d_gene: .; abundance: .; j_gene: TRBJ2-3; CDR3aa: CASSLLTIGGTDTQYF; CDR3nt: TGTGCCAGCAGCTTACTGACGATTGGGGGCACAGATACGCAGTATTTT
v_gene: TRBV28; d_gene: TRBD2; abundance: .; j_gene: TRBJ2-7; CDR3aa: CASSFVPTSGSQKYRQYF; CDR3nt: TGTGCCAGCAGTTTCGTCCCGACTAGCGGGAGCCAGAAATACAGGCAGTACTTC
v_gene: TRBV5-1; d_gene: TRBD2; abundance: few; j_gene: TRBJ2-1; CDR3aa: CASSKGLAAYNEQFF; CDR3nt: TGCGCCAGCAGCAAGGGACTAGCGGCCTACAATGAGCAGTTCTTC
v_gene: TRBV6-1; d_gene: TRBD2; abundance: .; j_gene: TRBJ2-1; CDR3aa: CASSERLWTSGDEQFF; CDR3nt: TGTGCCAGCAGTGAGCGACTCTGGACTAGCGGGGATGAGCAGTTCTTC
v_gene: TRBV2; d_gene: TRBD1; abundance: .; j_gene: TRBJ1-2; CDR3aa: CASSEALRDRGGGYTF; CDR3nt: TGTGCCAGCAGTGAAGCGCTTCGGGACAGGGGTGGTGGCTACACCTTC
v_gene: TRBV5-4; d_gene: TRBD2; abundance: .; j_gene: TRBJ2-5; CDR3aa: CANSPGLAGGEETQYF; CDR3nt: TGTGCCAACAGCCCCGGACTAGCGGGAGGGGAAGAGACCCAGTACTTC
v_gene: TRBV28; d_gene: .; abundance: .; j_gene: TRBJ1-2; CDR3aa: CASSPPGRGYTF; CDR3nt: TGTGCCAGCAGCCCCCCGGGTCGCGGCTACACCTTC
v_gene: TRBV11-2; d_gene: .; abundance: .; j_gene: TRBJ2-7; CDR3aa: CASSLSERSYEQYF; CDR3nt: TGTGCCAGCAGCTTAAGCGAGCGGTCCTACGAGCAGTATTTC
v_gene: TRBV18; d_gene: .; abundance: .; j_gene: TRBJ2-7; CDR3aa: CASSSGHLYEQYF; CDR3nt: TGTGCCAGCTCATCGGGACATCTCTACGAGCAGTACTTC
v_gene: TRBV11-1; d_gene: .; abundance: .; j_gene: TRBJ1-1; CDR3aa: CASSPMEKGMNTESFF; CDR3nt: TGTGCCAGCAGCCCCATGGAGAAGGGGATGAACACTGAATCTTTCTTT
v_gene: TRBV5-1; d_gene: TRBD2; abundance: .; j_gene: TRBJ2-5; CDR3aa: CASSLDSGGGRETQYF; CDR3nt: TGCGCCAGCAGCTTGGATTCCGGAGGCGGGAGGGAGACCCAGTACTTC
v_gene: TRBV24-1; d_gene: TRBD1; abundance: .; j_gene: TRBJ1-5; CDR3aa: CATSDAGTGTYQPQHF; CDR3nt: TGTGCCACCAGTGACGCCGGGACAGGGACTTATCAGCCCCAGCATTTT
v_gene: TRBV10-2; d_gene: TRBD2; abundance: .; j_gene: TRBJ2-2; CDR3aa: CGSSVQREDYTGELFF; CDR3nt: TGCGGCAGCAGTGTCCAGCGGGAGGACTACACCGGGGAGCTGTTTTTT
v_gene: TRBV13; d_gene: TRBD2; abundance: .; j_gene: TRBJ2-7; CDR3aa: CASSSRLAGFYEQYF; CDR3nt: TGTGCCAGCAGCTCGAGACTAGCGGGCTTCTACGAGCAGTACTTC
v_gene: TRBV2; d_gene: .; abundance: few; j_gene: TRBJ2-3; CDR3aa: CASSEWGISTDTQYF; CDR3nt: TGTGCCAGCAGTGAATGGGGGATTAGCACAGATACGCAGTATTTT
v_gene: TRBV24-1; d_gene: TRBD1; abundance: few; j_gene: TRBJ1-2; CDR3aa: CATNEGQHNGYTF; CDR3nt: TGTGCCACCAATGAGGGACAGCATAATGGCTACACCTTC
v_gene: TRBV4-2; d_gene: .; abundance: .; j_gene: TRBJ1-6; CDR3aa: CVSSQVSNNSPLHF; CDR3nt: TGTGTCAGCAGCCAAGTGTCGAATAATTCACCCCTCCACTTT
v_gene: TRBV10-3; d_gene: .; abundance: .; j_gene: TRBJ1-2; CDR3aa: CAISEEGSWTGNYGYTF; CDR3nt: TGTGCCATCAGTGAGGAGGGAAGCTGGACTGGCAACTATGGCTACACCTTC
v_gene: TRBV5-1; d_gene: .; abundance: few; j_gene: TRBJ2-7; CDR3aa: CASSLDREQYF; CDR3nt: TGCGCCAGCAGCTTGGACAGGGAGCAGTACTTC
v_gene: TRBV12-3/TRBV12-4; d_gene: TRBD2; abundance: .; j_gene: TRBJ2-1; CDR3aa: CASSLGAGPGLAYNEQFF; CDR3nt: TGTGCCAGTAGTTTAGGGGCAGGGCCGGGACTAGCGTACAATGAGCAGTTCTTC
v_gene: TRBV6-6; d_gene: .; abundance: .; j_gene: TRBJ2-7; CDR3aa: CASSYRDNAYEHYF; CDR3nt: TGTGCCAGCAGTTACCGTGACAACGCCTACGAGCATTACTTC
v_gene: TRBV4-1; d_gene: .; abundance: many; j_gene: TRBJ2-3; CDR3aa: CASSITGSSHSTDTQYF; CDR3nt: TGCGCCAGCAGCATTACAGGGTCCTCACATAGCACAGATACGCAGTATTTT
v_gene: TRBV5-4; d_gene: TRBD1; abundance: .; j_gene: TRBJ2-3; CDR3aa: CASSIGQGGYEQYF; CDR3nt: TGTGCCAGCAGCATTGGACAGGGGGGTTACGAGCAGTATTTT
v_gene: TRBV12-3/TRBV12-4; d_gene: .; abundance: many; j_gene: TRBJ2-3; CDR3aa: CASSLGSSRITDTQYF; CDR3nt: TGTGCCAGCAGTTTAGGGTCTAGCAGGATCACAGATACGCAGTATTTT
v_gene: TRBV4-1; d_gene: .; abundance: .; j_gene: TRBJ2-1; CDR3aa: CASRRWGWEDRGEQFF; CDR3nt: TGCGCCAGCAGAAGATGGGGGTGGGAGGACCGAGGTGAGCAGTTCTTC
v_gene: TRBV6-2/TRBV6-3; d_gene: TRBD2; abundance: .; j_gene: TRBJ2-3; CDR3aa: CAIRPSGLAGVFTDTQYF; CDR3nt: TGTGCCATCCGGCCATCGGGACTAGCGGGAGTATTTACAGATACGCAGTATTTT
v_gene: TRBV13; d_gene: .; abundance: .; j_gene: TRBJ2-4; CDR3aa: CASCYGVSGLGGNIQYF; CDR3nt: TGTGCCAGCTGCTATGGGGTATCGGGGCTAGGGGGAAACATTCAGTACTTC
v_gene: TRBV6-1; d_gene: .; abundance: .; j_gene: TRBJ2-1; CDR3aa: CVSRGELGQVSSYHVQFF; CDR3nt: TGTGTCAGTAGAGGTGAGCTGGGGCAAGTAAGCTCCTACCATGTGCAGTTCTTC
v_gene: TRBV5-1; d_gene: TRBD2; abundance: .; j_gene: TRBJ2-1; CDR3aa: CASSWEGTSYNEQFF; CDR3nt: TGCGCCAGCAGCTGGGAAGGGACTAGCTACAATGAGCAGTTCTTC
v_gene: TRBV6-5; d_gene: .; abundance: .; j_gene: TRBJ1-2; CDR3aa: CASSYSAGVGGNYGYTF; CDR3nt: TGTGCCAGCAGTTACTCGGCCGGTGTGGGAGGTAACTATGGCTACACCTTC
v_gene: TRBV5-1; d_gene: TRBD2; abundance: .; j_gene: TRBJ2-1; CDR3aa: CASSFPLGGVNNEQFF; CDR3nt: TGCGCCAGCAGCTTCCCTCTGGGAGGGGTCAACAATGAGCAGTTCTTC
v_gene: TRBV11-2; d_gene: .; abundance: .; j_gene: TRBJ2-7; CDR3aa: CDSSPLIGEQYF; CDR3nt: TGTGACAGCAGCCCCCTCATAGGCGAGCAATACTTC
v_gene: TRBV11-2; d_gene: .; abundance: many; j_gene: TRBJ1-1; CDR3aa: CASSLSFRSDAEAFF; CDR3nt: TGTGCCAGCAGCTTATCCTTCAGATCAGACGCTGAAGCTTTCTTT
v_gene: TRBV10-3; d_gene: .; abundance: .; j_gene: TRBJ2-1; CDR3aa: CAISQDAASYNVQFF; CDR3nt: TGTGCCATCAGTCAGGACGCGGCATCCTACAATGTGCAGTTCTTC
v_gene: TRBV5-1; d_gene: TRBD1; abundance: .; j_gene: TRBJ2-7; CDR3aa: CANSFRVYSGTGDYEQYF; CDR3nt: TGCGCCAACAGCTTCAGGGTTTATTCCGGGACAGGGGACTACGAGCAGTACTTC
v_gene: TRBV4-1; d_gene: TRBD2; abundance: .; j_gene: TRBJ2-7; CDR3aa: CASSQLMGLAGAYEQYF; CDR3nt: TGCGCCAGCAGCCAGCTTATGGGACTAGCGGGTGCATACGAGCAGTACTTC
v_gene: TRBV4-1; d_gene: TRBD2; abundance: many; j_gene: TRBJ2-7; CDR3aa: CASSQAASGNYEQYF; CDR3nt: TGCGCCAGCAGCCAAGCTGCTAGCGGAAACTACGAGCAGTACTTC
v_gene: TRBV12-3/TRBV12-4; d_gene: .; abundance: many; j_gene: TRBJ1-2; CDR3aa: CASRPDSNYGYTF; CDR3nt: TGTGCCAGCAGACCTGACAGTAACTATGGCTACACCTTC
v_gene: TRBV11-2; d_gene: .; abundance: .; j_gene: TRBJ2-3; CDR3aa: CASSLSSSRDTRYF; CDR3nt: TGTGCCAGCAGCTTGAGCTCCTCCAGAGATACGCGGTATTTT
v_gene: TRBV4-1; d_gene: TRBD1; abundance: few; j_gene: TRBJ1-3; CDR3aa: CASSQRTGEGNTIYF; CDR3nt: TGCGCCAGCAGCCAACGAACAGGGGAGGGAAACACCATATATTTT
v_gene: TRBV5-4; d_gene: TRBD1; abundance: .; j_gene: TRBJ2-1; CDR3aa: CASSLTGVQQFF; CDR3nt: TGTGCCAGCAGCTTAACAGGGGTACAGCAGTTCTTC
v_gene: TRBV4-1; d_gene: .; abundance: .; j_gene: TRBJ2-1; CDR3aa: CVSSQAAGVVQFF; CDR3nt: TGCGTCAGCAGCCAAGCTGCAGGGGTTGTGCAGTTCTTC
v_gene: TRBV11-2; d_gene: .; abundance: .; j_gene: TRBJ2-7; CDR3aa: CANSLVGLEYEQYF; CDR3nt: TGTGCCAACAGCTTAGTAGGACTTGAATACGAGCAGTACTTC
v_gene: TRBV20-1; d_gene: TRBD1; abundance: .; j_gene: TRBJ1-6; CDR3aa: CSAAGQLNNSPLHF; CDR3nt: TGCAGTGCTGCGGGACAGCTAAATAATTCACCCCTCCACTTT
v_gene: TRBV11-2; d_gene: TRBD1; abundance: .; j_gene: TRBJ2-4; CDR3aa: CASSTGVGNIRYF; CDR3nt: TGTGCCAGTAGCACAGGGGTAGGAAACATTCGGTACTTC
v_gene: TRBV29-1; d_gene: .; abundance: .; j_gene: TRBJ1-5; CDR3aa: CSVGGRSQPQHF; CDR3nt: TGCAGCGTTGGGGGTCGCAGTCAGCCCCAGCATTTT
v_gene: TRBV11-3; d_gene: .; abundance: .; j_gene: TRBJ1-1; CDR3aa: CASSFERHEAFF; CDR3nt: TGTGCCAGCAGCTTTGAGAGACATGAAGCTTTCTTC
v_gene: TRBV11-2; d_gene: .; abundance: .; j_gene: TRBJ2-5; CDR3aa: CASSLDRGAGGTQYF; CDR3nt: TGTGCGAGCAGCTTAGATCGAGGGGCCGGGGGGACCCAGTACTTC
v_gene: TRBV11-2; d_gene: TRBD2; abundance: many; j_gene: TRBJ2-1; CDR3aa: CASSLEVAGYSYNEQFF; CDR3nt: TGTGCCAGCAGCTTAGAGGTAGCGGGATACTCCTACAATGAGCAGTTCTTC
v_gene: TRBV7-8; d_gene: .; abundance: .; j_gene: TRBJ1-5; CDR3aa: CASSFQGRIRPQHF; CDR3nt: TGTGCCAGCAGCTTCCAAGGGCGGATACGGCCCCAGCATTTT
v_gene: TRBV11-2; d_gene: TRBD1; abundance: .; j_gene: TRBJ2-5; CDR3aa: CASSIQGPQRETKYF; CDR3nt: TGTGCCAGTAGCATACAGGGGCCCCAGCGTGAAACCAAGTACTTC
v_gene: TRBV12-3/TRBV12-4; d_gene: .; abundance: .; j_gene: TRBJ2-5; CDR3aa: CASSLMGGWETQYF; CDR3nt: TGTGCCAGTAGTTTGATGGGGGGCTGGGAGACCCAGTACTTC